Below, 3 T cell receptor beta chains from the same sample are listed, as sequenced in a study of tumor-infiltrating lymphocytes in primary liver carcinoma. TCR beta cDNA was prepared out of roughly 500 ng total RNA by means of a constant-region primer. Researchers made the TCR beta libraries by running three nested multiplex PCR rounds with slightly modified ARM-PCR. PCR rounds one and two used TRBV1-TRBV30 forward primers with a C-beta reverse primer for approximately 10 cycles each. TCRdb redid the calling of the multiplex PCR reads with MiXCR, one entry per CDR3 protein. The repertoire holds 190,000 or so distinct CDR3 sequences, with about 61% as singletons. Unsorted whole blood yielded blood RNA, and germline DNA was extracted as well. The sample consisted of peripheral blood. The source of these receptors is a woman in her sixties or seventies with primary liver carcinoma and hepatitis B virus infection.

This clonotype has a single count. A much larger clone lies a single base off, so this may be a read error. The chain has TRBV6-1 and TRBJ1-2; D is uncertain. Between the trimmed V and J ends, which lost 11 bases and 2 bases, there was a span of 15 bases. Germline V gene sequence: CDR1 MNHNS, CDR2 SASEGT. The CDR3 totals 13 residues. The CDR3: CARTHALNYGYTF. CDR3 DNA sequence: TGTGCCCGCACACACGCGTTGAACTATGGCTACACCTTC.

As for this clonotype: Given a much more abundant clone one base away, this may be a read error. The V gene is TRBV4-2, the J gene TRBJ2-1; 12 nucleotides agree with TRBD2. The CDR3 is 17 residues long. Trimming removed 4 bases from V and 9 bases from J; junction bases left unmatched: 13. In germline, CDR1 is LGHNA, CDR2 YNFKEQ. CDR3 amino acids: CASSPRTSGNPLSEQFF. For the CDR3, the DNA is TGTGCCAGCAGCCCACGGACTAGCGGGAATCCCCTCAGTGAGCAGTTCTTC.

The V gene is TRBV7-8, the J gene TRBJ2-1, with 9 bases matching TRBD1. Trimming took 5 bases from V and 10 from J; bases not matched to a gene: 12. This CDR3 comprises 15 residues. From germline, CDR1 is SGHVS and CDR2 FQNEAQ. The CDR3 nucleotides read TGTGCCAGCAGCGCCCGGGACAGGGCTTTCGGGGAGCAGTTCTTC. Its translation is CASSARDRAFGEQFF.